The entry that follows covers one T cell receptor beta chain sequence. The data derive from a study of shared clonotypes between healthy human individuals. The CDR3 has 14 amino acids. CDR1 is SGHRS and CDR2 is YFSETQ in the germline V gene. V lost 4 bases to trimming and J lost 4 bases; unmatched junction nucleotides: 6. The table came from immunoSEQ multiplex PCR; TCRdb's copy has only in-frame clones and leaves some out. The sample shows around 700,000 clones, approximately 79% of them seen only once. Sequences were obtained from memory CD4+ T cells sorted from blood. Subset reported: CD45RA-negative fraction. This clonotype originated in a woman younger than 45 in good health. The chain links TRBV5-1 to TRBJ1-2; 8 nucleotides match TRBD1. Here the CDR3 reads CASSPGGRSYGYTF. The DNA for the CDR3 is TGCGCCAGCAGCCCAGGGGGCAGGTCCTATGGCTACACCTTC. Full variable domain (outside the CDR3, taken from reference TRBV5-1 and TRBJ1-2): KAGVTQTPRYLIKTRGQQVTLSCSPISGHRSVSWYQQTPGQGLQFLFEYFSETQRNKGNFPGRFSGRQFSNSRSEMNVSTLELGDSALYLCASSPGGRSYGYTFGSGTRLTVV.